This is a list of T cell receptor beta chains from one sample in a study of T cells in Graves' hyperthyroidism and ophthalmopathy. TCRdb independently ran MiXCR on the multiplex PCR reads; one entry per CDR3 protein. The sample lists around 400,000 distinct CDR3 sequences; 15% to 18% were seen once. The sample was blood. These receptors all come from a woman younger than 35 with Graves' hyperthyroidism that later progressed to Graves' ophthalmopathy. Both conserved end residues are part of each CDR3. Each record gives: CDR3 length, clone size, J gene, V gene, D gene, CDR3 DNA, CDR3 protein. The D gene is left open where the match is weak. Only some rows state a clone size, as once, few, many or a class for expanded clones.

cdr3_length: 17
clone_size: -
j_call: TRBJ1-6
v_call: TRBV3-1
d_call: -
cdr3_nt: TGTGCCAGCAGCCTGGCGTGGGGAGCAGGGCATCGGTCACCCCTCCACTTT
cdr3_aa: CASSLAWGAGHRSPLHF

cdr3_length: 14
clone_size: many
j_call: TRBJ2-7
v_call: TRBV12-3/TRBV12-4
d_call: TRBD2
cdr3_nt: TGTGCCAGCAGTTTACTCGCGGGAGGGGCCGAGCAGTACTTC
cdr3_aa: CASSLLAGGAEQYF

cdr3_length: 16
clone_size: many
j_call: TRBJ2-1
v_call: TRBV28
d_call: TRBD2
cdr3_nt: TGTGCCAGCAGTTTATTCGGGACTAGCGGCTACAATGAGCAGTTCTTC
cdr3_aa: CASSLFGTSGYNEQFF

cdr3_length: 14
clone_size: -
j_call: TRBJ2-1
v_call: TRBV19
d_call: -
cdr3_nt: TGTGCCAGTAGTGTCAGGGTCAGCCACAATGAGCAGTTCTTC
cdr3_aa: CASSVRVSHNEQFF

cdr3_length: 17
clone_size: many
j_call: TRBJ2-3
v_call: TRBV7-8
d_call: TRBD1
cdr3_nt: TGTGCCAGCAGCTTAGTATGGGGACAGCAGAGCACAGATACGCAGTATTTT
cdr3_aa: CASSLVWGQQSTDTQYF

cdr3_length: 14
clone_size: -
j_call: TRBJ1-2
v_call: TRBV20-1
d_call: TRBD1
cdr3_nt: TGCAGTGCTACCAAGGACAGGGCCACGAATGGCTACACCTTC
cdr3_aa: CSATKDRATNGYTF

cdr3_length: 14
clone_size: -
j_call: TRBJ2-2
v_call: TRBV12-3/TRBV12-4
d_call: TRBD1
cdr3_nt: TGTGCCAGCAGCCGTACAGGGGAGCGTGGGGAGCTGTTTTTT
cdr3_aa: CASSRTGERGELFF

cdr3_length: 14
clone_size: many
j_call: TRBJ2-5
v_call: TRBV6-2/TRBV6-3
d_call: TRBD1
cdr3_nt: TGTGCCAGCAGTTATCCAGGGGGCGAAGAGACCCAGTACTTC
cdr3_aa: CASSYPGGEETQYF

cdr3_length: 16
clone_size: many
j_call: TRBJ2-1
v_call: TRBV5-1
d_call: TRBD1
cdr3_nt: TGCGCCAGCAGCTTGCGTCCACAGGGGTCGAGCAATGAGCAGTTCTTC
cdr3_aa: CASSLRPQGSSNEQFF

cdr3_length: 17
clone_size: many
j_call: TRBJ1-5
v_call: TRBV2
d_call: TRBD1
cdr3_nt: TGTGCCAGCAGTCCTACAGGGGGCGGGTTGGACAATCAGCCCCAGCATTTT
cdr3_aa: CASSPTGGGLDNQPQHF

cdr3_length: 15
clone_size: many
j_call: TRBJ2-2
v_call: TRBV4-1
d_call: TRBD2
cdr3_nt: TGCGCCAGCAGCACTAGCGGAAGGAACACCGGGGAGCTGTTTTTT
cdr3_aa: CASSTSGRNTGELFF

cdr3_length: 16
clone_size: few
j_call: TRBJ2-1
v_call: TRBV27
d_call: -
cdr3_nt: TGTGCCAGCAGTTTATTGCGGACGGAAATCTACAATGAGCAGTTCTTC
cdr3_aa: CASSLLRTEIYNEQFF

cdr3_length: 15
clone_size: few
j_call: TRBJ2-7
v_call: TRBV6-6
d_call: -
cdr3_nt: TGTGCCAGCAGTTACACGGACAGTTCCCCCTACGAGCAGTACTTC
cdr3_aa: CASSYTDSSPYEQYF

cdr3_length: 13
clone_size: -
j_call: TRBJ2-7
v_call: TRBV20-1
d_call: -
cdr3_nt: TGCAGTGCTAGAGTACCGGATATCTACGAGCAGTACTTC
cdr3_aa: CSARVPDIYEQYF

cdr3_length: 17
clone_size: many
j_call: TRBJ2-7
v_call: TRBV12-3/TRBV12-4
d_call: -
cdr3_nt: TGTGCCAGCAGTTTAGCGAAGCGGACGGGGGTTTGGTACGAGCAGTACTTC
cdr3_aa: CASSLAKRTGVWYEQYF

cdr3_length: 15
clone_size: many
j_call: TRBJ2-1
v_call: TRBV7-8
d_call: -
cdr3_nt: TGTGCCAGCACCCCGCCAGAGAGCTCCTACAATGAGCAGTTCTTC
cdr3_aa: CASTPPESSYNEQFF

cdr3_length: 14
clone_size: many
j_call: TRBJ2-6
v_call: TRBV6-4
d_call: -
cdr3_nt: TGTGCCAGCAGTGACAACTCTGGGGCCAACGTCCTGACTTTC
cdr3_aa: CASSDNSGANVLTF

cdr3_length: 14
clone_size: many
j_call: TRBJ1-1
v_call: TRBV14
d_call: -
cdr3_nt: TGTGCCAGCAGCCAAGTCGCAGTGAACACTGAAGCTTTCTTT
cdr3_aa: CASSQVAVNTEAFF

cdr3_length: 17
clone_size: many
j_call: TRBJ2-3
v_call: TRBV6-1
d_call: -
cdr3_nt: TGTGCCAGCGACGACTTAATAATAGGGGCTAGCACAGATACGCAGTATTTT
cdr3_aa: CASDDLIIGASTDTQYF

cdr3_length: 16
clone_size: many
j_call: TRBJ2-3
v_call: TRBV18
d_call: TRBD2
cdr3_nt: TGTGCCAGCTCACTGGGAGCGGGAGGGCCGATGGATACGCAGTATTTT
cdr3_aa: CASSLGAGGPMDTQYF

cdr3_length: 14
clone_size: few
j_call: TRBJ2-1
v_call: TRBV29-1
d_call: TRBD1
cdr3_nt: TGCAGCGTTAAAGGGACAGGGAGTAACAATGAGCAGTTCTTC
cdr3_aa: CSVKGTGSNNEQFF

cdr3_length: 10
clone_size: -
j_call: TRBJ2-1
v_call: TRBV30
d_call: -
cdr3_nt: TGTGCCATACAAGACAATGAGCAGTTCTTC
cdr3_aa: CAIQDNEQFF

cdr3_length: 16
clone_size: few
j_call: TRBJ1-5
v_call: TRBV6-1
d_call: TRBD1
cdr3_nt: TGTGCCAGCAGTGGCCTGACAGGGGGCGGCAATCAGCCCCAGCATTTT
cdr3_aa: CASSGLTGGGNQPQHF

cdr3_length: 12
clone_size: many
j_call: TRBJ1-1
v_call: TRBV10-3
d_call: -
cdr3_nt: TGTGCCACCGGACTGGGGAACACTGAAGCTTTCTTT
cdr3_aa: CATGLGNTEAFF

cdr3_length: 12
clone_size: -
j_call: TRBJ1-1
v_call: TRBV2
d_call: -
cdr3_nt: TGTGCCAGCAGTAAGATCAACACTGAAGCTTTCTTT
cdr3_aa: CASSKINTEAFF

cdr3_length: 18
clone_size: few
j_call: TRBJ1-3
v_call: TRBV6-5
d_call: TRBD1
cdr3_nt: TGTGCCAGCAGTTACACCCGGACAGGGGGTGGCTCTGGAAACACCATATATTTT
cdr3_aa: CASSYTRTGGGSGNTIYF

cdr3_length: 13
clone_size: -
j_call: TRBJ1-1
v_call: TRBV14
d_call: -
cdr3_nt: TGTGCCAGCAGCCACGGACCGGAGACTGAAGCTTTCTTT
cdr3_aa: CASSHGPETEAFF

cdr3_length: 14
clone_size: many
j_call: TRBJ2-1
v_call: TRBV2
d_call: -
cdr3_nt: TGTGCCTACGTTGACGGGAGCTCCTACAATGAGCAGTTCTTC
cdr3_aa: CAYVDGSSYNEQFF